The text below deals with one T cell receptor beta chain. What it binds is not known. cDNA libraries for TCR alpha and TCR beta, carrying sample barcodes and UMIs, came from 5'RACE with constant-segment primers. TCRdb ran MiXCR on the 5' RACE reads and lists one entry per CDR3 protein. The table lists some 490,000 distinct CDR3 sequences, about 18% of them singletons. These data originate in a study of T-cell memory formation after mild COVID-19. Overall study: Clusters were largely donor specific.

V lost 0 bases, J lost 10 bases, and 8 bases stayed unmatched. Germline V CDR1 and CDR2: DFQATT, SNEGSKA (reference sequence). This CDR3 is 13 amino acids long. Study-level points and caveats: A second wave expanding day 15 to 37 was CD4+-biased; contracting clones were balanced. CM and EM subsets held most contracting CD4+ clones; EMRA held CD8+ ones.

This TCR was sampled from an adult woman who had mild COVID-19 (a few samples of this study predate the infection). Cell type and time point are not known. V gene TRBV20-1 combines with J gene TRBJ1-2, with 7 bases lining up with TRBD1. The sequenced material came from PBMCs or a T cell subset sorted from them (not recorded which). CDR3 protein: CSARDHGDSPYTF. The CDR3 bases are TGCAGTGCTAGAGATCACGGGGACAGCCCCTACACCTTC.